This T cell receptor (beta chain) was captured in a study of shared clonotypes between healthy human individuals. Study conclusions and caveats: A generally larger estimated richness was seen in naive subsets than in memory subsets. Sorted-subset sequencing was shown by rarefaction to be incomplete despite large depth.

Notes on this clone: Antigen unknown.

The naive CD8 fraction comprised CD45RO-negative cells positively selected for CCR7 and excluded terminally differentiated effector memory CD45RA+ cells. Each subset's genomic DNA was split evenly across several immunoSEQ plates. Some clones are missing from TCRdb's copy, which holds only in-frame ones; the method was immunoSEQ multiplex PCR. This table holds millions of clones, roughly 94% found once. The CDR3 has 14 amino acids. Germline CDR1 is SGHTA and CDR2 is FQGNSA. V dropped 4 bases and J dropped 2 bases, with 12 bases sitting between them. The receptor was isolated from a man between 18 and 29 years old in good health. V gene TRBV7-2 combines with J gene TRBJ2-7; TRBD2 is a possible D gene (5 bases). Sequencing used naive CD8+ T cells sorted from blood. DNA of the CDR3: TGTGCCAGCAGCTCCCCAGCGGCCCCCTACGAGCAGTACTTC. This sequence encodes CASSSPAAPYEQYF.